This TCR beta chain was sequenced in a study of T cell repertoires in cytomegalovirus infection. As for the study in general: Matching HLA type, along with CMV infection, was indicated by public TCR beta signatures.

This clonotype was observed a few times. What it recognizes is unknown. This CDR3 comprises 15 residues. Trimming took off 4 bases at V and 10 bases at J, with 20 bases between the two ends. In germline, CDR1 is MNHEY, CDR2 SVGAGI. General study points: In two of eight donors, the top clonotype was HLA-C-restricted CMV-specific.

TCRdb itself ran the reads through MiXCR, one entry per CDR3 protein. The data show approximately 500,000 distinct CDR3 sequences, with 26% seen just once and less than 15% held by the top ten. The sequenced sample consisted of PBMCs. This sequence was found in a human donor in good health (CMV status not recorded). Some clones in this sample may be carry-over from other donors' samples. V gene TRBV6-5 combines with J gene TRBJ2-4; a weak D match, TRBD1 (6 bases). In nucleotides, the CDR3 is TGTGCCAGCAGTTCTTTGGTCACAGGGCCCTTAATTCAGTACTTC. It is translated as CASSSLVTGPLIQYF.